A single sample gave rise to the 17 T cell receptor beta chains below, sequenced in a study of blood T cell repertoires in COVID-19. Method: immunoSEQ multiplex PCR; TCRdb's copy keeps in-frame clones and lacks some. This sample yields about 280,000 clones, of which about 83% are seen a single time; around a tenth belongs to the top ten. The sequenced material came from peripheral blood. Source of these receptors: a woman in her forties or fifties who had recovered from COVID-19.

This chain links TRBV4-2 with TRBJ2-1; 10 bases match TRBD1. CDR3 length equals 16 residues. The germline V gene encodes CDR1 LGHNA and CDR2 YNFKEQ. The J segment lost 9 bases and the V segment lost 0 bases, leaving 8 bases of the junction unmatched. CDR3 coding DNA: TGTGCCAGCAGCCAAGACTACGGGACAGGGGTCAGTGAGCAGTTCTTC. This codes for CASSQDYGTGVSEQFF.

The chain uses TRBV4-1 and TRBJ2-7; TRBD2 agrees at 7 bases. Per germline, CDR1 MGHRA and CDR2 YSYEKL. Trimming removed 0 bases from V and 5 bases from J; junction bases left unmatched: 7. This CDR3 spans 15 amino acids. CDR3 sequence: CASSQEDRGGDEQYF. CDR3 nucleotides: TGCGCCAGCAGCCAAGAGGATAGGGGAGGGGACGAGCAGTACTTC.

The chain is built from TRBV5-1 and TRBJ2-2; 7 positions match TRBD1. Germline trimming cut 4 bases from V and 4 bases from J; bases unmatched to any gene: 7. The CDR3 spans 15 residues. The germline V gene has CDR1 SGHRS and CDR2 YFSETQ. The DNA of the CDR3 is TGCGCCAGCAGCCCTTACAGGGGCCGCACCGGGGAGCTGTTTTTT. Translating it yields CASSPYRGRTGELFF.

This rearrangement joins TRBV4-3 to TRBJ2-2; D is ambiguous. Trimming removed 2 bases at V and 5 bases at J, with 12 bases between. The CDR3 consists of 15 residues. In germline, CDR1 is LGHNA, CDR2 YSLEER. The CDR3 DNA reads as TGCGCCAGCAGCCAACAGGCCCAAAAAACCGGGGAGCTGTTTTTT. Protein sequence: CASSQQAQKTGELFF.

This clone has just a few counts. The chain combines TRBV7-2 with TRBJ2-5; TRBD2 matches 14 bases. This CDR3 spans 16 amino acids. CDR1 and CDR2 (germline): SGHTA, FQGNSA. After removal of 6 bases from V and 2 bases from J, the junction contained 5 bases not matched to a gene. In nucleotides, the CDR3 is TGTGCCAGCAGTCCCGGGACTAGCGGGGGACAAGAGACCCAGTACTTC. It encodes CASSPGTSGGQETQYF.

The V gene is TRBV28, the J gene TRBJ2-3; 8 positions match TRBD2. The CDR3 runs to 15 residues. Trimming at V came to 4 bases and at J to 6 bases, leaving 9 bases not matched to a gene. The germline CDR1 and CDR2 sequences are MDHEN and SYDVKM. CDR3 coding DNA: TGTGCCAGCAGTTCCGGGGGGGCCTTAGACGATACGCAGTATTTT. It specifies CASSSGGALDDTQYF.

This sequence joins TRBV27 and TRBJ2-7, with D possibly TRBD1 on 6 matching bases. This CDR3 is 14 amino acids long. The V end lost 3 bases, the J end lost 5 bases, and 14 bases lay between the germline ends. The germline gives CDR1 MNHEY, CDR2 SMNVEV (reference sequence). Written as DNA, the CDR3 is TGTGCCAGCAGTTTCTCCACAGGGTCCGACGAGCAGTACTTC. The encoded protein is CASSFSTGSDEQYF.

The V call is TRBV18, the J call TRBJ1-2, with TRBD1 identical over 7 bases. Germline V gene sequence: CDR1 KGHSH, CDR2 LQKENI. The CDR3 runs to 13 residues. After removal of 2 bases from V and 6 bases from J, the junction contained 3 bases not matched to a gene. This chain's CDR3 is CASSPDRANGYTF. CDR3 DNA sequence: TGTGCCAGCTCACCAGACAGGGCCAATGGCTACACCTTC.

This sequence joins TRBV7-7 and TRBJ2-3, with 7 nucleotides matching TRBD1. Germline-derived CDR1 and CDR2 are SSHAT and FNYEAQ (reference sequence). V shed 2 bases and J 2 bases; nucleotides not matched to a gene: 4. The CDR3 runs to 15 residues. The CDR3 DNA sequence: TGTGCCAGCAGCTTAACAGGGGTTACCACAGATACGCAGTATTTT. Protein sequence: CASSLTGVTTDTQYF.

V is TRBV14 and J is TRBJ1-1; D gene ambiguous. CDR1 and CDR2 (germline): SGHDN, FVKESK. The CDR3 consists of 13 residues. The V end lost 11 bases, the J end lost 2 bases, and 15 bases lay between the germline ends. In nucleotides, the CDR3 is TGTGCCTATTGGTTCGGGAGAAACACTGAAGCTTTCTTT. It yields the protein CAYWFGRNTEAFF.

This chain links TRBV6-2 or TRBV6-3 with TRBJ1-1, with TRBD1 matching over 7 bases. The CDR3 is 13 amino acids. After removal of 4 bases from V and 4 bases from J, the junction contained 3 bases not matched to a gene. Looked up from germline, CDR1 is MNHEY and CDR2 is SVGEGT. CDR3 in amino acids: CASSLQGITEAFF. In DNA, the CDR3 is TGTGCCAGCAGTTTACAGGGGATCACTGAAGCTTTCTTT.

The chain joins TRBV10-3 to TRBJ1-2; no clear D. Germline values: CDR1 ENHRY, CDR2 SYGVKD. The CDR3 is made up of 15 amino acids. The germline V and J ends were trimmed by 1 base and 0 bases, with 9 bases remaining between them. The CDR3 here is CAISEFTASNYGYTF. CDR3 nucleotide sequence: TGTGCCATCAGTGAGTTCACAGCTTCTAACTATGGCTACACCTTC.

The chain uses TRBV27 and TRBJ1-2, with D uncertain. From germline, CDR1 is MNHEY and CDR2 SMNVEV (reference sequence). This CDR3 comprises 16 residues. Trimming cost V 1 base and J 3 bases, with 15 bases left between them. This chain's CDR3 is CASSLYGWRRDYGYTF. The DNA of the CDR3 is TGTGCCAGCAGTTTATATGGGTGGCGCCGGGACTATGGCTACACCTTC.

The V and J genes are TRBV20-1 and TRBJ2-1; 9 nucleotides line up with TRBD1. The germline V gene encodes CDR1 DFQATT and CDR2 SNEGSKA (reference sequence). The V and J ends lost 3 bases and 8 bases, in that order; junction bases with no gene match: 2. This CDR3 contains 12 residues. The CDR3 region has the DNA TGCAGTGCTAGTGACAGGGGGGATGAGCAGTTCTTC. The encoded protein is CSASDRGDEQFF.

The rearrangement joins TRBV28 to TRBJ2-4; weak D call: TRBD2 (5 bases). CDR1 and CDR2 from the germline V gene are MDHEN and SYDVKM. Trimming removed 3 bases at V and 0 bases at J, with 9 bases between. There are 15 residues in the CDR3. CDR3 protein: CASSLWGEAKNIQYF. As DNA, the CDR3 is TGTGCCAGCAGTTTGTGGGGAGAAGCCAAAAACATTCAGTACTTC.

The rearrangement links TRBV7-2 to TRBJ2-5; D might be TRBD2 (6 bases). Germline CDR1 and CDR2: SGHTA and FQGNSA. With 7 bases removed from V and 8 bases from J, the gap between germline ends came to 26 bases. This CDR3 has 16 residues. The CDR3 is CASTLRLVDRRETQYF. The CDR3, as DNA: TGTGCCAGCACCCTCCGTCTAGTGGACCGGCGGGAAACCCAGTACTTC.

This sequence joins TRBV4-3 and TRBJ2-5; a possible D gene is TRBD1 (6 bases). V lost 3 bases to trimming and J lost 5 bases, with 13 bases between them. This CDR3 is 14 amino acids long. Per the germline V gene, CDR1 is LGHNA and CDR2 is YSLEER. The CDR3 region is CASSHSAGAETQYF. The DNA for the CDR3 is TGCGCCAGCAGCCACTCGGCAGGGGCCGAGACCCAGTACTTC.